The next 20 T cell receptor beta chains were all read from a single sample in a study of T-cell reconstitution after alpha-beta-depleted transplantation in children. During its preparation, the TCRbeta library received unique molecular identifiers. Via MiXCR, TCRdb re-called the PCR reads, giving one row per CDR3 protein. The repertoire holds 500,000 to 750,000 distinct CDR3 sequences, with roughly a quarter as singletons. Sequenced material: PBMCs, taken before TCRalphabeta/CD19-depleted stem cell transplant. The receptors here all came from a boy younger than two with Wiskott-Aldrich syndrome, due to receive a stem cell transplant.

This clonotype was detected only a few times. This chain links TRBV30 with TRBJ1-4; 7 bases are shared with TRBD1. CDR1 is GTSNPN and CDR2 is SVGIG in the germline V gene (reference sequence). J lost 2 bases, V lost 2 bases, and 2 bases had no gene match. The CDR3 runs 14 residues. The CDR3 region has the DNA TGTGCCTGGAGTCGCAGGGGGACTAATGAAAAACTGTTTTTT. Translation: CAWSRRGTNEKLFF.

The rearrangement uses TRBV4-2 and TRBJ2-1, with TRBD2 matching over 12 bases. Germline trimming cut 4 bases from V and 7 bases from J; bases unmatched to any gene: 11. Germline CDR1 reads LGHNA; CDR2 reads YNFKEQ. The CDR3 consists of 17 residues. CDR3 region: CASSLRLAGALVNEQFF. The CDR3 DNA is TGTGCCAGCAGCCTTAGACTAGCGGGAGCGTTGGTGAATGAGCAGTTCTTC.

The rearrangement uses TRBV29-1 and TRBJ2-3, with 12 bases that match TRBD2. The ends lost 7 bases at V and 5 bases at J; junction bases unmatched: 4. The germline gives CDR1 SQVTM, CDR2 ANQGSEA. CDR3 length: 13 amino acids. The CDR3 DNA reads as TGCAGCGCTAGCGGGAGGGCGAGAGATACGCAGTATTTT. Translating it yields CSASGRARDTQYF.

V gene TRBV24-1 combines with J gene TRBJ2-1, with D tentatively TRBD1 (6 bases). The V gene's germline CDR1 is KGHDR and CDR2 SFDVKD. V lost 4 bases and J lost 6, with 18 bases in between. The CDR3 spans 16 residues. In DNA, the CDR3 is TGTGCCACCAGTGACCCAACCACAGGGAAGGGCAATGAGCAGTTCTTC. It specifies CATSDPTTGKGNEQFF.

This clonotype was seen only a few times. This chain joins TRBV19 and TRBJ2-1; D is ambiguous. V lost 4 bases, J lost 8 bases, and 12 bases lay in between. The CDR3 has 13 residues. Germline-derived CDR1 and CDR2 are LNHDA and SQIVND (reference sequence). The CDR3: CASSKVGNDEQFF. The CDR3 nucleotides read TGTGCCAGTAGTAAGGTGGGGAACGATGAGCAGTTCTTC.

For the CDR3, the DNA is TGCGCCAGCAGCTTGTTAGGGATCCAGACTGGGGCCAACGTCCTGACTTTC. It yields the protein CASSLLGIQTGANVLTF. The chain carries TRBV5-1 and TRBJ2-6, with D unresolved. V lost 1 base, J lost 2 bases, and 13 bases lay in between. The CDR3 covers 17 residues. Germline-derived CDR1 and CDR2 are SGHRS and YFSETQ.

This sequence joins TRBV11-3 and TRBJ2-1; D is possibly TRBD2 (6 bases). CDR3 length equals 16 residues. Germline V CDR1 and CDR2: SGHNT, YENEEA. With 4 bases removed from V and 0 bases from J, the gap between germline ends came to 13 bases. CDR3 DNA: TGTGCCAGCAGCTCCATCCCCGGGAGCTCCTACAATGAGCAGTTCTTC. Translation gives CASSSIPGSSYNEQFF.

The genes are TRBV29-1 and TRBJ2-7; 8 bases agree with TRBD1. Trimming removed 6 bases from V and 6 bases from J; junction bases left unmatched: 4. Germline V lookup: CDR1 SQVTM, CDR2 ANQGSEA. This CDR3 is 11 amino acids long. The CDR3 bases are TGCAGCGTAGACGGACAGGGCGAGCAGTACTTC. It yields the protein CSVDGQGEQYF.

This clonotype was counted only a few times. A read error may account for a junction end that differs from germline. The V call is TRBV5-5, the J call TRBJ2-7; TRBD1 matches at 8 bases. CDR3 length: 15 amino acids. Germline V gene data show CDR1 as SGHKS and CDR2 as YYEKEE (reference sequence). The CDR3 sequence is CASSKNRDRSFEQYF. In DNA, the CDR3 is TGTGCCAGCAGCAAGAACCGGGACAGGTCCTTCGAGCAGTACTTC.

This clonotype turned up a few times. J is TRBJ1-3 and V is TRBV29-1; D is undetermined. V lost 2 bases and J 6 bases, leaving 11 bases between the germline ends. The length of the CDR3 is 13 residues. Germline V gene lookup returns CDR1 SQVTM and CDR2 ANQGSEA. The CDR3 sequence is CSVETGNLNTIYF. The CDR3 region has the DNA TGCAGCGTTGAAACGGGGAACTTAAACACCATATATTTT.

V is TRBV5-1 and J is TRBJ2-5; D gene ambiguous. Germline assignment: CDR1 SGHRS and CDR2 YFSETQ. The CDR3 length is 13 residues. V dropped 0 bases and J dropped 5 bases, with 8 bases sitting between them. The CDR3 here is CASSLEQMETQYF. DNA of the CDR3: TGCGCCAGCAGCTTGGAACAGATGGAGACCCAGTACTTC.

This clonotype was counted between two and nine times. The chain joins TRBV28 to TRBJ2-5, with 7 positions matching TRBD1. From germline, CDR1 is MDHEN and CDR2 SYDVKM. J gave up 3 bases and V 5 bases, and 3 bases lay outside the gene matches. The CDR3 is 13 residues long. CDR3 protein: CASSPGTEETQYF. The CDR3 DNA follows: TGTGCCAGCAGTCCCGGGACAGAAGAGACCCAGTACTTC.

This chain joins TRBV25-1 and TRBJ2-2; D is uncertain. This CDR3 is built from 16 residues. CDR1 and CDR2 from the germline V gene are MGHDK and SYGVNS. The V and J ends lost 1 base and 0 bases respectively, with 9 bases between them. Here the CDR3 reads CASSEWTDSNTGELFF. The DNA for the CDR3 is TGTGCCAGCAGTGAATGGACGGATTCGAACACCGGGGAGCTGTTTTTT.

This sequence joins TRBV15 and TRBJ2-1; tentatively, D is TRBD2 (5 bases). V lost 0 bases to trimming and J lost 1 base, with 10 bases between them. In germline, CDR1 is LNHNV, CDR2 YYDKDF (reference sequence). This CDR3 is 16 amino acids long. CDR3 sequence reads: CATSRELAPSYNEQFF. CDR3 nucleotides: TGTGCCACCAGCAGAGAGTTAGCGCCATCCTACAATGAGCAGTTCTTC.

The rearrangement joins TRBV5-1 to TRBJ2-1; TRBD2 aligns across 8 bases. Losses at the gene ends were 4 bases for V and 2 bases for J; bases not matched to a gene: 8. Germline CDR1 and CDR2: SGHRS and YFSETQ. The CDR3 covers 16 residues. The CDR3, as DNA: TGCGCCAGCAGCCTGACTAGCGCCGAAACCTACAATGAGCAGTTCTTC. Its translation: CASSLTSAETYNEQFF.

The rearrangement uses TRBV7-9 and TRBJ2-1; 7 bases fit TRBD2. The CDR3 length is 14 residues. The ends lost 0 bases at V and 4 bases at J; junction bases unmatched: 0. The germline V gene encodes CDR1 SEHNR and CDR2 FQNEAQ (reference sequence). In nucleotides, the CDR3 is TGTGCCAGCAGCTTAGCGCGGGGGTACAATGAGCAGTTCTTC. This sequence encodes CASSLARGYNEQFF.

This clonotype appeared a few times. This CDR3 reads CASSLGRQGFYGYTF. Written as DNA, the CDR3 is TGTGCCAGCAGCTTGGGCCGACAGGGGTTCTATGGCTACACCTTC. V and J are TRBV5-8 and TRBJ1-2; the match to TRBD1 covers 8 bases. The CDR3 covers 15 residues. Trimming cost V 0 bases and J 4 bases; bases outside gene matches: 5. The germline V gene encodes CDR1 SGHTS and CDR2 YDEGEE.

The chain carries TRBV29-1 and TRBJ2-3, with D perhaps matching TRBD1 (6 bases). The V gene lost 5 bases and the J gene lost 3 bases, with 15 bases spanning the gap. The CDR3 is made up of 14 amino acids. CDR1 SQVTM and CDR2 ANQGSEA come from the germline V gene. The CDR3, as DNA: TGCAGCGTTTCCGCTCCAGACAGGACAGATACGCAGTATTTT. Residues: CSVSAPDRTDTQYF.

CDR3 coding DNA: TGTGCCAGCAGCGTAGTGGCTGAGGAGGGTGAGCAGTTCTTC. It codes for CASSVVAEEGEQFF. This sequence joins TRBV9 and TRBJ2-1; a weak D match, TRBD2 (6 bases). The CDR3 contains 14 residues. The V end lost 0 bases, the J end lost 9 bases, and 13 bases lay between the germline ends. Germline V gene sequence: CDR1 SGDLS, CDR2 YYNGEE.

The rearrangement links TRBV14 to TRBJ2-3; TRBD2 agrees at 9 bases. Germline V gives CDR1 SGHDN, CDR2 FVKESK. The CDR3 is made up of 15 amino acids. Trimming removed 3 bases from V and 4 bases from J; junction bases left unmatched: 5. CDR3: CASSHRLAASDTQYF. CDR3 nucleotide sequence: TGTGCCAGCAGCCACCGACTAGCGGCCTCAGATACGCAGTATTTT.